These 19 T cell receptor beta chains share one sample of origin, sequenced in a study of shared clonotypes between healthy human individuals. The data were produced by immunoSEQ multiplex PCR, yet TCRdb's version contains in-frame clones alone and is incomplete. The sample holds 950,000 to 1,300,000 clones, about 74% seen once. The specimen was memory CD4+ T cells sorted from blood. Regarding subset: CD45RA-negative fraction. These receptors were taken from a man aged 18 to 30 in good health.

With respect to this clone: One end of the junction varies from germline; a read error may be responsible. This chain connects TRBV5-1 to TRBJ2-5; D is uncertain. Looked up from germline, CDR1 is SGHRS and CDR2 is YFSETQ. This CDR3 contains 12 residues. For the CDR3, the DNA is TGCGCCAGCACCGAAGTTGGGTCCCCGGTGGACTTC. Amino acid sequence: CASTEVGSPVDF.

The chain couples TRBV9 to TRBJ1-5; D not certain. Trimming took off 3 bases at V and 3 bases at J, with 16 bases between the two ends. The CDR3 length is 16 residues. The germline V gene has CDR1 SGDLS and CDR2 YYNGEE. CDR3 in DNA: TGTGCCAGCAGCGGACGGGAACGGAGCTACAATCAGCCCCAGCATTTT. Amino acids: CASSGRERSYNQPQHF.

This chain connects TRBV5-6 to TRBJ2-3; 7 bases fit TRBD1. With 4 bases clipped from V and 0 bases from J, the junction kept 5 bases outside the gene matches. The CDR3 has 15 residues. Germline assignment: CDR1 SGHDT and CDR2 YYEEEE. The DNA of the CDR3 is TGTGCCAGCAGCCGAGACAGGGTCAGCACAGATACGCAGTATTTT. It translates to CASSRDRVSTDTQYF. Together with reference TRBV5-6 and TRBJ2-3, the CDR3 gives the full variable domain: DAGVTQSPTHLIKTRGQQVTLRCSPKSGHDTVSWYQQALGQGPQFIFQYYEEEERQRGNFPDRFSGHQFPNYSSELNVNALLLGDSALYLCASSRDRVSTDTQYFGPGTRLTVL.

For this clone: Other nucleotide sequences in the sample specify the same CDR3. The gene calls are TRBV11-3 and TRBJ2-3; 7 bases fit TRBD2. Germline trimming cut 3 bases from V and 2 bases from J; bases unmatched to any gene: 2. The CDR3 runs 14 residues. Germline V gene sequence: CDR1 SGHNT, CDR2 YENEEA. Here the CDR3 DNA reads TGTGCCAGCAGCTTGGGGAGGGACACAGATACGCAGTATTTT. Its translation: CASSLGRDTDTQYF.

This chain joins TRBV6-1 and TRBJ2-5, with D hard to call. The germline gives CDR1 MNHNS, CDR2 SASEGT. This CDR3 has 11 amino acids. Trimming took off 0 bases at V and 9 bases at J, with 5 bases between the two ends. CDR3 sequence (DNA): TGTGCCAGCAGTGAAGCTAGTCCCCAGTACTTC. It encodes CASSEASPQYF.

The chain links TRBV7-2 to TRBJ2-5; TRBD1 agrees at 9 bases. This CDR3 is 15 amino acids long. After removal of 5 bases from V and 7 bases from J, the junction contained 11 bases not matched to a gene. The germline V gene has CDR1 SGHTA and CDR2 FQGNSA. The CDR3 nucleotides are TGTGCCAGCAGCAAGGACAGGGGAGGCGGCGGGACCCAGTACTTC. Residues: CASSKDRGGGGTQYF.

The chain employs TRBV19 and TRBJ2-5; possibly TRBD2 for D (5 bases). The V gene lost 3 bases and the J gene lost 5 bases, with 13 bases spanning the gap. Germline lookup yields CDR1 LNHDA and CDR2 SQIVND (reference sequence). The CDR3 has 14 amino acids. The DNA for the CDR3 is TGTGCCAGTAGTATTCTGCCGGGCGGGGAGACCCAGTACTTC. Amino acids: CASSILPGGETQYF.

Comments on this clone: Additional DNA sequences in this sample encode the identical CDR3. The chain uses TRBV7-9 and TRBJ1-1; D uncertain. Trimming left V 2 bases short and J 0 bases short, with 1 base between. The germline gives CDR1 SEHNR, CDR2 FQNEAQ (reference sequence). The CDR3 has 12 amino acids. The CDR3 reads CASSLLNTEAFF. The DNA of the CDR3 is TGTGCCAGCAGCTTACTGAACACTGAAGCTTTCTTT.

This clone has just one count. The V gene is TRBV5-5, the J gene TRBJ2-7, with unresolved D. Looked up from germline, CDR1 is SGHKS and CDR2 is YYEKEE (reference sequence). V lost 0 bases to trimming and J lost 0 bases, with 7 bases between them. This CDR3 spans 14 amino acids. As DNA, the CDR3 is TGTGCCAGCAGCTTGGAATGGAACTCCTACGAGCAGTACTTC. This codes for CASSLEWNSYEQYF.

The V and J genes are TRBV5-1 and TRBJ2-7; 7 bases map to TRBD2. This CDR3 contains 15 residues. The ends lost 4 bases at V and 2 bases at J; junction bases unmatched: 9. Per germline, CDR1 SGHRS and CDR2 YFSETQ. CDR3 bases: TGCGCCAGCAGCCCACGCGGACTAGGAACCTACGAGCAGTACTTC. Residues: CASSPRGLGTYEQYF.

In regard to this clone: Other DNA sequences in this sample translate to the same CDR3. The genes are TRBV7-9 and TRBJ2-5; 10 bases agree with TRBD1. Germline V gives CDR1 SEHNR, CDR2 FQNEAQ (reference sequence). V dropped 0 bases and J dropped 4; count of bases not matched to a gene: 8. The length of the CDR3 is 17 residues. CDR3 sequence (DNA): TGTGCCAGCAGCTTAGCCCCCGGACAGGGGGTCGGAGAGACCCAGTACTTC. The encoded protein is CASSLAPGQGVGETQYF.

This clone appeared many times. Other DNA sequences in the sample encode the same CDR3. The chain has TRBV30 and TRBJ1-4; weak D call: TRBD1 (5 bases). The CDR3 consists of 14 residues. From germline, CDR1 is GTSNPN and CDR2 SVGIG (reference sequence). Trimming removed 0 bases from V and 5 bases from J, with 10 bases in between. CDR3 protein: CAWSVGQGNEKLFF. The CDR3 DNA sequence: TGTGCCTGGAGTGTAGGGCAGGGAAATGAAAAACTGTTTTTT.

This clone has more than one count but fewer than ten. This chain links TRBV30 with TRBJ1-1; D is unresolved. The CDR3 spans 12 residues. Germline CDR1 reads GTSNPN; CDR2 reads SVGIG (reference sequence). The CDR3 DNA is TGTGCTTTAATCCGGTACGGTACTGAAGCTTTCTTT. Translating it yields CALIRYGTEAFF.

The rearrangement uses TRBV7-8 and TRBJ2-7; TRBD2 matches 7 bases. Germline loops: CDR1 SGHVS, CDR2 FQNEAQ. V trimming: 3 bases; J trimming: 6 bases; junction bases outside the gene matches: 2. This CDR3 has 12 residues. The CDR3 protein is CASSLGGSEQYF. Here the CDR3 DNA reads TGTGCCAGCAGCTTGGGGGGGAGCGAGCAGTACTTC.

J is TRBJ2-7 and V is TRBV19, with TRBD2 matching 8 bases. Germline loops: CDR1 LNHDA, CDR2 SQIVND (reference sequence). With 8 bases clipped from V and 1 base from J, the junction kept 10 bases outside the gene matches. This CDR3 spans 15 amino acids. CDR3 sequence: CASPRREDASYEQYF. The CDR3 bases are TGTGCCAGTCCCCGGCGGGAGGATGCGTCCTACGAGCAGTACTTC.

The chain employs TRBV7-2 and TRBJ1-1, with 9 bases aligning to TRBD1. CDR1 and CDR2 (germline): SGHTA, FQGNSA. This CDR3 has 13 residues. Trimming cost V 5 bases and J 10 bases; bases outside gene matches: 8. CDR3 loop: CASSRPGTGRAFF. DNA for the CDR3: TGTGCCAGCAGCCGTCCCGGGACAGGGAGAGCTTTCTTT.

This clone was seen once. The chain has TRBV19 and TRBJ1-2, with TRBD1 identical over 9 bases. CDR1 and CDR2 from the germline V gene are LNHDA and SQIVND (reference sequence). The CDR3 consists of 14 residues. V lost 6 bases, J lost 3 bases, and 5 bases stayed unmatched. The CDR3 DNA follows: TGTGCCAGTAGACCACAGGGGGCGGACTATGGCTACACCTTC. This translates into CASRPQGADYGYTF.

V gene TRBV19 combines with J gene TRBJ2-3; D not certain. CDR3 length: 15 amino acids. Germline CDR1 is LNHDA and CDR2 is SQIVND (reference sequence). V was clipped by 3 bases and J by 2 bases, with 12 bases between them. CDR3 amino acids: CASSIKVYNTDTQYF. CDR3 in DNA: TGTGCCAGTAGTATTAAGGTATACAACACAGATACGCAGTATTTT.

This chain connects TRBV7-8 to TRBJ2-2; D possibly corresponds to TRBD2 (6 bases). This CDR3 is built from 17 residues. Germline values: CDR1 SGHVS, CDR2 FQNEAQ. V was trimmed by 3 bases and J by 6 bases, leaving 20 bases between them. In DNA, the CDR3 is TGTGCCAGCAGCTTTAGGGCACCGGGAGCAAGTCCCGGGGAGCTGTTTTTT. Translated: CASSFRAPGASPGELFF.